The 3 T cell receptor beta chains below come from one sample, sequenced in a study of PD-L1 blockade in urothelial cancer. The time point is: pretreatment peripheral blood. Sequencing was performed with immunoSEQ multiplex PCR; in TCRdb, only in-frame clones are kept and a portion is missing. The sample holds about 79,000 clones, 85% seen once. The specimen was PBMCs, collected around atezolizumab (anti-PD-L1) treatment. All receptors derive from a middle-aged man with urothelial cancer.

The gene calls are TRBV9 and TRBJ2-5; the D gene is possibly TRBD1 (6 bases). CDR1 is SGDLS and CDR2 is YYNGEE in the germline V gene. This CDR3 region has 15 residues. Trimming left V 4 bases short and J 1 base short, with 14 bases between. The CDR3 sequence is CASSPFTGIQETQYF. As DNA, the CDR3 is TGTGCCAGCAGCCCCTTTACAGGGATCCAAGAGACCCAGTACTTC. Complete variable domain (other parts from reference TRBV9 and TRBJ2-5): DSGVTQTPKHLITATGQRVTLRCSPRSGDLSVYWYQQSLDQGLQFLIQYYNGEERAKGNILERFSAQQFPDLHSELNLSSLELGDSALYFCASSPFTGIQETQYFGPGTRLLVL.

The chain carries TRBV28 and TRBJ1-5, with D perhaps matching TRBD1 (5 bases). This CDR3 is built from 15 residues. Trimming stripped 6 bases from V and 4 bases from J, with 16 bases between. CDR1 is MDHEN, CDR2 SYDVKM, per germline. CDR3 DNA: TGTGCCAGCAGCACGATCTCAGGGTTTAATCAGCCCCAGCATTTT. Its translation is CASSTISGFNQPQHF. The variable domain in full, with the rest retrieved from reference TRBV28 and TRBJ1-5, is DVKVTQSSRYLVKRTGEKVFLECVQDMDHENMFWYRQDPGLGLRLIYFSYDVKMKEKGDIPEGYSVSREKKERFSLILESASTNQTSMYLCASSTISGFNQPQHFGDGTRLSIL.

The chain is built from TRBV6-4 and TRBJ1-2; TRBD1 matches at 7 bases. Trimming at V came to 5 bases and at J to 8 bases, leaving 11 bases not matched to a gene. The CDR3 covers 14 residues. CDR1 and CDR2 from the germline V gene are MRHNA and SNTAGT. The CDR3 here is CASSTEVNRGGYTF. For the CDR3, the DNA is TGTGCCAGCAGTACGGAAGTCAACAGGGGCGGCTACACCTTC.